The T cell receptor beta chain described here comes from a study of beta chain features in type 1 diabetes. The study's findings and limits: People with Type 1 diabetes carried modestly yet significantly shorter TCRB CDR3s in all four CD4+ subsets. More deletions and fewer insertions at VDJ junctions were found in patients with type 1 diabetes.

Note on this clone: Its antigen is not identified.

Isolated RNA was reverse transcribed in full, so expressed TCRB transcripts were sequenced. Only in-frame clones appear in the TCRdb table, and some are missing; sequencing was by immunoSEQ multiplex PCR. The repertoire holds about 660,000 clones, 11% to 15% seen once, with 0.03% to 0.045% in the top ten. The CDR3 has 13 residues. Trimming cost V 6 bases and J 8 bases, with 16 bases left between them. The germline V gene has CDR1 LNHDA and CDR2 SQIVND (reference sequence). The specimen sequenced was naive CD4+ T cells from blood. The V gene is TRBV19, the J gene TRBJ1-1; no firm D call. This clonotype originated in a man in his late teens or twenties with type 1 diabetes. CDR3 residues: CASSLDWLGEAFF. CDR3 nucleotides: TGTGCCAGTAGCCTGGATTGGTTGGGAGAAGCTTTCTTT.